Each of the 14 T cell receptor beta chains below was sequenced from the same sample in a study of blood T cell repertoires in COVID-19. Only in-frame clones appear in the TCRdb table, and some are missing; sequencing was by immunoSEQ multiplex PCR. The profile shows around 18,000 clones, 65% to 80% of them singletons. Sequencing used peripheral blood. These TCRs come from a man between 65 and 85 years old with COVID-19, enrolled during active disease.

The CDR3 protein is CASSVDLAGGKTQYF. For the CDR3, the DNA is TGTGCCAGCAGCGTCGATCTAGCAGGGGGGAAGACCCAGTACTTC. The chain carries TRBV9 and TRBJ2-5, with D possibly matching TRBD1 (7 bases). Germline values: CDR1 SGDLS, CDR2 YYNGEE. Trimming stripped 2 bases from V and 6 bases from J, with 17 bases between. The CDR3 runs to 15 residues.

The chain carries TRBV6-5 and TRBJ1-5; D not certain. Germline V gene lookup returns CDR1 MNHEY and CDR2 SVGAGI. The ends were cut back, 6 bases at V and 0 bases at J, with 12 bases in the middle. This CDR3 has 15 amino acids. CDR3 DNA: TGTGCCAGCAGAGGGCGGGGTCCTAGCAATCAGCCCCAGCATTTT. Translated, it gives CASRGRGPSNQPQHF.

This chain links TRBV12-3 or TRBV12-4 with TRBJ2-2; D gene uncertain. The CDR3 spans 12 residues. Trimming stripped 5 bases from V and 4 bases from J, with 5 bases between. In DNA form, the CDR3 reads TGTGCCAGCAGTGACTCCACCGGGGAGCTGTTTTTT. Translated: CASSDSTGELFF.

This chain connects TRBV6-1 to TRBJ1-1; unclear D gene. In germline, CDR1 is MNHNS, CDR2 SASEGT. V was clipped by 2 bases and J by 2 bases, with 9 bases between them. CDR3 length equals 14 residues. In DNA, the CDR3 is TGTGCCAGCAGTGAACGGGTTGGCAACACTGAAGCTTTCTTT. It is translated as CASSERVGNTEAFF.

The V call is TRBV2, the J call TRBJ1-6; 9 bases align to TRBD1. The CDR3 sequence is 14 residues long. Trimming took 6 bases from V and 8 from J; bases not matched to a gene: 5. CDR1 SNHLY and CDR2 FYNNEI come from the germline V gene. As DNA, the CDR3 is TGTGCCAGCAGGGGGGGACAGGGATATTCACCCCTCCACTTT. The encoded protein is CASRGGQGYSPLHF.

This chain uses TRBV10-3 with TRBJ2-3; D not certain. From germline, CDR1 is ENHRY and CDR2 SYGVKD. The CDR3 is made up of 15 amino acids. V was pared by 2 bases and J by 2 bases, with 11 bases between. DNA of the CDR3: TGTGCCATCAGTGAGGGAGTCAGATACACAGATACGCAGTATTTT. It specifies CAISEGVRYTDTQYF.

The chain joins TRBV7-9 to TRBJ1-5, with a possible D match to TRBD1 (6 bases). Trimming removed 1 base from V and 9 bases from J, with 16 bases in between. Germline assignment: CDR1 SEHNR and CDR2 FQNEAQ (reference sequence). The CDR3 has 15 residues. The CDR3 region is CASSLDGAKGGPQHF. The CDR3 DNA follows: TGTGCCAGCAGCTTAGATGGAGCGAAAGGGGGGCCCCAGCATTTT. The complete variable domain, with remaining parts taken from reference TRBV7-9 and TRBJ1-5, reads DTGVSQNPRHKITKRGQNVTFRCDPISEHNRLYWYRQTLGQGPEFLTYFQNEAQLEKSRLLSDRFSAERPKGSFSTLEIQRTEQGDSAMYLCASSLDGAKGGPQHFGDGTRLSIL.

The gene calls are TRBV5-1 and TRBJ2-7, with 10 positions matching TRBD1. The CDR3 consists of 14 residues. V dropped 6 bases and J dropped 4; count of bases not matched to a gene: 7. Germline values: CDR1 SGHRS, CDR2 YFSETQ. The CDR3 DNA sequence: TGCGCCAGCAACCCCCTGGGACAGGGGTACGAGCAGTACTTC. This codes for CASNPLGQGYEQYF.

This sequence joins TRBV11-3 and TRBJ2-3, with 11 positions matching TRBD2. With 4 bases clipped from V and 4 bases from J, the junction kept 7 bases outside the gene matches. CDR3 length: 16 residues. In germline, CDR1 is SGHNT, CDR2 YENEEA. The CDR3 DNA reads as TGTGCCAGCAGCTATGGACTAGCGGGTGAGGCAGATACGCAGTATTTT. Protein sequence: CASSYGLAGEADTQYF.

The chain carries TRBV19 and TRBJ1-5; 10 positions agree with TRBD1. CDR1 is LNHDA and CDR2 is SQIVND in the germline V gene (reference sequence). The CDR3 has 15 residues. The V and J ends lost 3 bases and 5 bases, in that order; junction bases with no gene match: 4. CDR3 nucleotide sequence: TGTGCCAGTAGTATGGGACAGGGGTTAGATCAGCCCCAGCATTTT. Translated: CASSMGQGLDQPQHF.

The J gene is TRBJ1-1, the V gene TRBV10-1, with D possibly being TRBD1 (5 bases). The CDR3 extends over 13 amino acids. V shed 6 bases and J shed 0 bases, with 8 bases lying between them. Germline CDR1 reads WNHNN; CDR2 reads SYGVQD (reference sequence). CDR3 sequence: CASRGHLNTEAFF. DNA for the CDR3: TGCGCCAGCAGAGGACACCTGAACACTGAAGCTTTCTTT.

Worth noting for this clone: The junction does not match germline at one end; this may be a read error. The chain couples TRBV2 to TRBJ2-4; 8 bases map to TRBD2. CDR3 size: 15 residues. In germline, CDR1 is SNHLY, CDR2 FYNNEI. The CDR3 DNA reads as TGTACCAGCCGGGGGGGGCTGTATGTCAAAAACATTCAGTACTTC. Its protein is CTSRGGLYVKNIQYF.

This sequence joins TRBV30 and TRBJ2-7; perhaps TRBD2 as D (7 bases). V was clipped by 1 base and J by 1 base, with 11 bases between them. Germline V gene lookup returns CDR1 GTSNPN and CDR2 SVGIG (reference sequence). This CDR3 has 14 residues. In nucleotides, the CDR3 is TGTGCCTGGAGTGGGCGGGGGCAGTCCTACGAGCAGTACTTC. It translates to CAWSGRGQSYEQYF. The variable domain in full, with the rest retrieved from reference TRBV30 and TRBJ2-7, is SQTIHQWPATLVQPVGSPLSLECTVEGTSNPNLYWYRQAAGRGLQLLFYSVGIGQISSEVPQNLSASRPQDRQFILSSKKLLLSDSGFYLCAWSGRGQSYEQYFGPGTRLTVT.

The chain is built from TRBV6-5 and TRBJ1-1; the D gene is possibly TRBD1 (5 bases). With 6 bases removed from V and 11 bases from J, the gap between germline ends came to 16 bases. The CDR3 is made up of 12 amino acids. Germline lookup yields CDR1 MNHEY and CDR2 SVGAGI. The CDR3 protein is CASSSIGGDAFF. The CDR3 nucleotides read TGTGCCAGCAGCTCCATTGGGGGGGACGCTTTCTTT.